These 3 T cell receptor beta chains originate from one sample sequenced in a study of blood T cell repertoires in COVID-19. The repertoire was sequenced with immunoSEQ multiplex PCR; TCRdb's copy has only in-frame clones and lacks some. Of approximately 70,000 clones listed, approximately 88% are singletons. Sequencing was carried out using peripheral blood. The receptors come from a woman aged 65 to 85 with acute or convalescent COVID-19.

The chain employs TRBV6-5 and TRBJ2-6; no clear D. This CDR3 is built from 14 residues. Germline CDR1 reads MNHEY; CDR2 reads SVGAGI. V was trimmed by 8 bases and J by 0 bases, leaving 8 bases between them. CDR3 DNA: TGTGCCAGCCGTTCCGGCTCTGGGGCCAACGTCCTGACTTTC. It is translated as CASRSGSGANVLTF.

This clone has just a few counts. The chain has TRBV18 and TRBJ1-5, with 10 bases fitting TRBD1. CDR3 length equals 17 residues. Unmatched junction bases numbered 8, after V lost 3 bases and J lost 3 bases. CDR1 and CDR2 (germline): KGHSH, LQKENI. In DNA form, the CDR3 reads TGTGCCAGCTCACCTGCAGACAGGGGGCCGAACAATCAGCCCCAGCATTTT. This sequence encodes CASSPADRGPNNQPQHF.

The chain has TRBV6-5 and TRBJ1-6; 7 positions agree with TRBD1. Germline V gene sequence: CDR1 MNHEY, CDR2 SVGAGI. CDR3 length: 13 amino acids. V was clipped by 6 bases and J by 9 bases; unmatched bases: 5. CDR3 coding DNA: TGTGCCAGCAGCCGTCAGGGGGGTTCACCCCTCCACTTT. This encodes CASSRQGGSPLHF.